A single sample is the source of the 15 T cell receptor beta chains below, sequenced in a study of blood T cells in healthy people across ages. Primed by a sample-barcoded 5' primer and a J-beta primer mix, a second PCR proceeded for 7 to 11 cycles. TCRdb re-called the 5' RACE reads with MiXCR, one entry per CDR3 protein. The sample includes over a million distinct CDR3 sequences, about 25% seen only once; the top ten take 0.65% to 0.75%. These data also formed part of another study, on T cells of mothers and their children.

The sequenced sample was blood. The receptors originated from a girl aged 2 to 9 in good health.

The chain uses TRBV27 and TRBJ1-1; tentative D call: TRBD1 (5 bases). The CDR3 has 14 residues. Germline V lookup: CDR1 MNHEY, CDR2 SMNVEV (reference sequence). V shed 5 bases and J shed 5 bases, with 15 bases lying between them. The CDR3 bases are TGTGCCAGCAGTCGAAGGGGTGACTGGACTGAAGCTTTCTTT. Protein: CASSRRGDWTEAFF.

This clonotype was seen a few times. The chain links TRBV2 to TRBJ2-2; 7 bases align to TRBD2. The CDR3 covers 15 residues. The V and J ends lost 8 bases and 4 bases, in that order; junction bases with no gene match: 10. Germline V gene sequence: CDR1 SNHLY, CDR2 FYNNEI. The CDR3 loop is CASGGEEALTGELFF. The CDR3 region has the DNA TGTGCCAGCGGGGGGGAGGAGGCCCTCACCGGGGAGCTGTTTTTT.

This rearrangement joins TRBV12-3 or TRBV12-4 to TRBJ1-2; D may be TRBD1 (6 bases). V lost 5 bases and J lost 8, with 12 bases in between. This CDR3 spans 12 amino acids. The CDR3 region has the DNA TGTGCCAGCAGTACAGGGTCAAGGGGCTACACCTTC. Translation: CASSTGSRGYTF.

The table lists this clonotype with many counts. This chain connects TRBV4-3 to TRBJ2-1, with 8 bases aligning to TRBD1. This CDR3 is 14 amino acids long. The germline gives CDR1 LGHNA, CDR2 YSLEER. The V gene end was trimmed by 1 base and the J gene end by 8 bases; junction bases not matched to a gene: 4. DNA of the CDR3: TGCGCCAGCAGCCAAGGACAGGGGAGGTATGAGCAGTTCTTC. Translating it yields CASSQGQGRYEQFF.

This clonotype occurred a few times. The chain links TRBV29-1 to TRBJ2-5; D remains ambiguous. This CDR3 has 14 amino acids. V gave up 7 bases and J gave up 7 bases, with 22 bases separating them. Germline V CDR1 and CDR2: SQVTM, ANQGSEA. Written as DNA, the CDR3 is TGCAGCGCGAGGCAGGATGAGTTGGTGGCGACCCAGTACTTC. Encoded protein: CSARQDELVATQYF.

The V gene is TRBV7-2, the J gene TRBJ1-4; TRBD1 might be the D (5 bases). Germline V gives CDR1 SGHTA, CDR2 FQGNSA. Trimming cost V 5 bases and J 5 bases, with 18 bases left between them. The CDR3 length is 16 residues. The CDR3 DNA follows: TGTGCCAGCAGCCCGCTTATGGGGGTGGAAAATGAAAAACTGTTTTTT. Protein product: CASSPLMGVENEKLFF. The entire variable domain, with the rest obtained from reference TRBV7-2 and TRBJ1-4, is as follows: GAGVSQSPSNKVTEKGKDVELRCDPISGHTALYWYRQSLGQGLEFLIYFQGNSAPDKSGLPSDRFSAERTGGSVSTLTIQRTQQEDSAVYLCASSPLMGVENEKLFFGSGTQLSVL.

The CDR3 DNA is TGTGCCATCAGTGAGTGGCAGGGACGTGAAAAACTGTTTTTT. Translating gives CAISEWQGREKLFF. The V call is TRBV10-3, the J call TRBJ1-4; D is possibly TRBD1 (5 bases). The V end lost 1 base, the J end lost 7 bases, and 10 bases lay between the germline ends. Germline CDR1 ENHRY, CDR2 SYGVKD. The CDR3 totals 14 residues.

Comment on this clonotype: Germline and junction disagree at one end, which may indicate a read error. The gene calls are TRBV28 and TRBJ2-3, with 7 bases lining up with TRBD2. The CDR3 sequence is 14 residues long. Germline V gene lookup returns CDR1 MDHEN and CDR2 SYDVKM. The CDR3: CAGSFAGEADTQYF. The CDR3 nucleotides read TGTGCCGGCAGTTTCGCGGGAGAGGCAGATACGCAGTATTTT.

The V and J genes are TRBV12-3 or TRBV12-4 and TRBJ2-2; 7 bases are a match to TRBD2. Trimming took 4 bases from V and 3 from J; bases not matched to a gene: 5. This CDR3 comprises 15 residues. The CDR3 sequence is CASSSSGEYTGELFF. The CDR3 nucleotides are TGTGCCAGCAGTTCGAGCGGGGAGTACACCGGGGAGCTGTTTTTT.

This rearrangement joins TRBV11-2 to TRBJ2-1, with 15 bases lining up with TRBD2. CDR1 SGHAT and CDR2 FQNNGV come from the germline V gene. The V segment lost 5 bases and the J segment 9 bases; nucleotides outside the gene matches: 20. The CDR3 totals 20 residues. The CDR3 DNA reads as TGTGCCAGCAGCCCCCGGGGACTAGCGGGGGGTTCAGGTTCGTTAGGTGAGCAGTTCTTC. The encoded protein is CASSPRGLAGGSGSLGEQFF. Drawing the rest from reference TRBV11-2 and TRBJ2-1, the complete variable domain is EAGVAQSPRYKIIEKRQSVAFWCNPISGHATLYWYQQILGQGPKLLIQFQNNGVVDDSQLPKDRFSAERLKGVDSTLKIQPAKLEDSAVYLCASSPRGLAGGSGSLGEQFFGPGTRLTVL.

This clonotype showed up just a few times. One junction end disagrees with the germline gene, perhaps due to a read error. The rearrangement uses TRBV29-1 and TRBJ1-2; unclear D gene. The CDR3 length is 8 residues. The germline CDR1 and CDR2 sequences are SQVTM and ANQGSEA. The CDR3 loop reads CSVEGRVF. The CDR3 region has the DNA TGCAGCGTTGAAGGCCGAGTATTC. Based on the CDR3 plus reference TRBV29-1 and TRBJ1-2, the full variable domain is SAVISQKPSRDICQRGTSLTIQCQVDSQVTMMFWYRQQPGQSLTLIATANQGSEATYESGFVIDKFPISRPNLTFSTLTVSNMSPEDSSIYLCSVEGRVFGSGTRLTVV.

This clonotype occurred once. CDR3: CASSTSWDEQYF. The CDR3 coding sequence is TGTGCCAGTAGCACCTCCTGGGACGAGCAGTACTTC. The chain couples TRBV19 to TRBJ2-7; D not resolved. This CDR3 is 12 amino acids long. Trimming cost V 6 bases and J 5 bases, with 11 bases left between them. CDR1 and CDR2 from the germline V gene are LNHDA and SQIVND (reference sequence). The variable domain in full, with the rest retrieved from reference TRBV19 and TRBJ2-7, is DGGITQSPKYLFRKEGQNVTLSCEQNLNHDAMYWYRQDPGQGLRLIYYSQIVNDFQKGDIAEGYSVSREKKESFPLTVTSAQKNPTAFYLCASSTSWDEQYFGPGTRLTVT.

The chain recombines TRBV20-1 with TRBJ2-7; 7 bases align to TRBD2. This CDR3 comprises 14 residues. The germline CDR1 and CDR2 sequences are DFQATT and SNEGSKA (reference sequence). The V segment lost 6 bases and the J segment 2 bases; nucleotides outside the gene matches: 10. CDR3 loop: CSAGGLGLAYEQYF. The DNA of the CDR3 is TGCAGTGCGGGTGGACTAGGACTCGCCTACGAGCAGTACTTC.

CDR3 coding DNA: TGTGCCATCAGCGACGGAGTACAGTACCCCTACGAGCAGTACTTC. It codes for CAISDGVQYPYEQYF. The genes are TRBV10-3 and TRBJ2-5; D uncertain. The J call is doubtful: the DNA matches TRBJ2-7 better. The V gene's germline CDR1 is ENHRY and CDR2 SYGVKD. This CDR3 is built from 15 residues.

This chain connects TRBV28 to TRBJ2-5; 7 nucleotides line up with TRBD2. The J call is uncertain, as TRBJ2-1 better fits the DNA end. The CDR3 spans 16 residues. Germline CDR1 and CDR2: MDHEN and SYDVKM. The DNA of the CDR3 is TGTGCCAGCAGTTCGATCAGCGCTAGCGGAGCGAATGAGCAGTTCTTC. This encodes CASSSISASGANEQFF.